Below, 8 T cell receptor beta chains from the same sample are listed, as sequenced in a study of OX40 agonist ivuxolimab in advanced cancers. The assay was immunoSEQ multiplex PCR, and TCRdb's table has in-frame clones only and misses some. This sample carries approximately 42,000 clones, roughly 88% of them seen once, and the ten largest clones take less than 20%. The sequences come from CD4+ or CD8+ T cells sorted from blood, collected in a trial of the OX40 agonist ivuxolimab. Every receptor here comes from an adult with an advanced solid tumor such as melanoma, head and neck, liver or kidney cancer.

The rearrangement uses TRBV18 and TRBJ1-1; D is uncertain. This CDR3 has 14 residues. Trimming stripped 4 bases from V and 1 base from J, with 10 bases between. The germline V gene encodes CDR1 KGHSH and CDR2 LQKENI. CDR3 protein: CASSQRRENTEAFF. The CDR3, as DNA: TGTGCCAGCTCACAACGGCGGGAGAACACTGAAGCTTTCTTT.

The V and J genes are TRBV29-1 and TRBJ1-2; the match to TRBD1 covers 12 bases. The V segment lost 6 bases and the J segment 6 bases; nucleotides outside the gene matches: 8. Germline lookup yields CDR1 SQVTM and CDR2 ANQGSEA. CDR3 size: 14 residues. CDR3 sequence (DNA): TGCAGCGTCGGGACAGGGGGCGCTTCAGATGGCTACACCTTC. This sequence encodes CSVGTGGASDGYTF.

The V gene is TRBV9, the J gene TRBJ2-3; D may be TRBD2 (6 bases). The CDR3 has 14 residues. Germline CDR1 and CDR2: SGDLS and YYNGEE. Trimming removed 4 bases at V and 6 bases at J, with 15 bases between. This CDR3 reads CASSPEGSSDTQYF. The CDR3 coding sequence is TGTGCCAGCAGCCCGGAGGGCTCCTCGGATACGCAGTATTTT.

CDR3 protein: CSVFSGDAPNYGYTF. The CDR3 coding sequence is TGCAGCGTATTCTCAGGGGACGCGCCTAACTATGGCTACACCTTC. This chain connects TRBV29-1 to TRBJ1-2; perhaps TRBD1 as D (6 bases). V was clipped by 6 bases and J by 0 bases, with 17 bases between them. This CDR3 comprises 15 residues. Germline values: CDR1 SQVTM, CDR2 ANQGSEA.

This sequence joins TRBV7-2 and TRBJ2-2, with TRBD1 matching 10 bases. Trimming took 4 bases from V and 4 from J; bases not matched to a gene: 6. CDR3 length: 16 residues. Germline CDR1 is SGHTA and CDR2 is FQGNSA. This CDR3 is CASSSLGQGTTGELFF. CDR3 coding DNA: TGTGCCAGCAGCTCCCTGGGACAGGGGACCACCGGGGAGCTGTTTTTT.

The chain is built from TRBV5-4 and TRBJ1-3; D is ambiguous. Trimming took off 4 bases at V and 4 bases at J, with 15 bases between the two ends. The CDR3 totals 15 residues. Germline V lookup: CDR1 SGHNT, CDR2 YYREEE (reference sequence). CDR3 coding DNA: TGTGCCAGCAGCCAAGGTCCGCAAGCGGGAAACACCATATATTTT. This sequence encodes CASSQGPQAGNTIYF.

This clone came up a few times. The chain combines TRBV18 with TRBJ2-5, with D hard to call. The germline CDR1 and CDR2 sequences are KGHSH and LQKENI. Trimming pared 6 bases from V and 0 bases from J, leaving 14 bases between. The CDR3 covers 15 residues. The CDR3 loop reads CASSISVTYQETQYF. The CDR3 bases are TGTGCCAGCTCGATCTCCGTTACGTACCAAGAGACCCAGTACTTC. Looking up the rest from reference TRBV18 and TRBJ2-5 gives the full variable domain: NAGVMQNPRHLVRRRGQEARLRCSPMKGHSHVYWYRQLPEEGLKFMVYLQKENIIDESGMPKERFSAEFPKEGPSILRIQQVVRGDSAAYFCASSISVTYQETQYFGPGTRLLVL.

V and J are TRBV5-1 and TRBJ1-1; tentatively, D is TRBD1 (5 bases). V was shortened by 3 bases and J by 4 bases, with 13 bases between the two germline ends. Germline V gives CDR1 SGHRS, CDR2 YFSETQ. This CDR3 is 14 amino acids long. CDR3 nucleotide sequence: TGCGCCAGCAGCTCCGAGGGGTTTGGCACTGAAGCTTTCTTT. It translates to CASSSEGFGTEAFF. The whole variable domain, filled in from reference TRBV5-1 and TRBJ1-1, reads KAGVTQTPRYLIKTRGQQVTLSCSPISGHRSVSWYQQTPGQGLQFLFEYFSETQRNKGNFPGRFSGRQFSNSRSEMNVSTLELGDSALYLCASSSEGFGTEAFFGQGTRLTVV.